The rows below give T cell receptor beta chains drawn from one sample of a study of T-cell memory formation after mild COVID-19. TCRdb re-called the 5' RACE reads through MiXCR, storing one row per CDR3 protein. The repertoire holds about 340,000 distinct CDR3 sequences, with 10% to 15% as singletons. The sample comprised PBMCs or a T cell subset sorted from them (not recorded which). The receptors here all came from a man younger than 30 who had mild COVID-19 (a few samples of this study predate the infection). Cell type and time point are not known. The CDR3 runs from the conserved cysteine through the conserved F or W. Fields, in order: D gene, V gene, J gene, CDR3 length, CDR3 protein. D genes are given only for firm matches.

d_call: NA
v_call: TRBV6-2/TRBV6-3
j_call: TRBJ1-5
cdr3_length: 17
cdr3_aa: CASSPVTSRVTNQPQHF

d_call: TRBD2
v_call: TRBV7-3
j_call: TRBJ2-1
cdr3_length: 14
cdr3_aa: CASSLEPGEGEQFF

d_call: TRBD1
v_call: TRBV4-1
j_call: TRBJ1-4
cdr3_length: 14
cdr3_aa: CASSQGQGNEKLFF

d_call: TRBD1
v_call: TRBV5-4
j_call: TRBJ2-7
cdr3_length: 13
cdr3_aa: CASSLGAGGEQYF

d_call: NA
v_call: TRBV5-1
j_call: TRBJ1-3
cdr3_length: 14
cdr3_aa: CASSLDRVPNTIYF

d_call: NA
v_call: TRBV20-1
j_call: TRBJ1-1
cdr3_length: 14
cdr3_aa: CSARDQGPNTEAFF

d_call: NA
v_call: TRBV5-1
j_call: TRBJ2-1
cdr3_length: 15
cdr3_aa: CASSTHRSSYNEQFF

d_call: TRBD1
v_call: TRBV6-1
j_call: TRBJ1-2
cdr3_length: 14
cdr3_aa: CASRTGTGGEGYTF

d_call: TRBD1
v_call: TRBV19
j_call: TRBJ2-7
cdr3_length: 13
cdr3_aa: CASSIATGPEQYF

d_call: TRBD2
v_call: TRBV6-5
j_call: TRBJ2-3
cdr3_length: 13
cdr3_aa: CASSRQTSATQYF

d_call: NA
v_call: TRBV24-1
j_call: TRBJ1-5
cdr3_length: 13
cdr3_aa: CATSAGIGQPQHF

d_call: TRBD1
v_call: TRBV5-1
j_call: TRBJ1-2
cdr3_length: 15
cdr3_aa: CASSSWDREADGYTF

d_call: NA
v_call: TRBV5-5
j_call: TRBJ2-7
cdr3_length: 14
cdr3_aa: CASSSTRSSYEQYF

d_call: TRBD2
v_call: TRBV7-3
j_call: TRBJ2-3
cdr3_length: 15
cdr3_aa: CASSLTGGDSDTQYF

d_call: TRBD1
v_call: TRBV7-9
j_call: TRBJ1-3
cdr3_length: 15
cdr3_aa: CASSFPGTAGNTIYF

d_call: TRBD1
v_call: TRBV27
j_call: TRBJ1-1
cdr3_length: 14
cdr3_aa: CASRQGAINTEAFF

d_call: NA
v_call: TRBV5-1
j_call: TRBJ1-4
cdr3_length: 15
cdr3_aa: CASSLGQATNEKLFF

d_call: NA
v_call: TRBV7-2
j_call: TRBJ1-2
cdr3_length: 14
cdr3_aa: CASSLRITNYGYTF

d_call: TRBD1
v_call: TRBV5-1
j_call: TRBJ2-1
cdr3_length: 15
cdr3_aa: CASSLGRQGYNEQFF

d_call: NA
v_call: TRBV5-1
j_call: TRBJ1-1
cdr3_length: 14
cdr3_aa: CASSLAGENTEAFF

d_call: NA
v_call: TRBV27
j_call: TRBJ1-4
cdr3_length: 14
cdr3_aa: CASSLNRGAEKLFF

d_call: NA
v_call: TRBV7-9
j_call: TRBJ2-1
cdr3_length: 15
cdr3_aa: CASSLAQGSYNEQFF

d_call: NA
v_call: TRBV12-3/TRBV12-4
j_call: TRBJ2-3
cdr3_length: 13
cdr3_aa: CASSVWETDTQYF

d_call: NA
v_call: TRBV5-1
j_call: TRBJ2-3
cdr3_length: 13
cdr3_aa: CASSIGPRNTQYF

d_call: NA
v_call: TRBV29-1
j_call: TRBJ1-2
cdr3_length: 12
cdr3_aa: CSVESTWHGYTF

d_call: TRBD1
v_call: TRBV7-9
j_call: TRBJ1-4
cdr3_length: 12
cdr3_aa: CASSSGQGELFF

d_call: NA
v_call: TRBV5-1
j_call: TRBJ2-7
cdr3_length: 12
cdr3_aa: CASSYPGTTLMF

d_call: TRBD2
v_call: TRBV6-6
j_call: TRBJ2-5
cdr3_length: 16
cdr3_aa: CASSPRLAGYQETQYF